This TCR beta chain emerged from a study of cytomegalovirus exposure and HLA in healthy donors. The PCR made use of 60 Vbeta and 13 Jbeta primers. Only in-frame clones appear in the TCRdb table, and some are missing; sequencing was by immunoSEQ multiplex PCR. In the table there are fewer than 200,000 clones, less than 75% of which are singletons. Germline CDR1 and CDR2: SGHRS and YFSETQ. V was clipped by 6 bases and J by 3 bases; unmatched bases: 4. The CDR3 sequence is 13 residues long. In this sample, this clone turned up once. The sample taken for sequencing was PBMCs. The V and J genes are TRBV5-1 and TRBJ1-1, with 8 bases identical to TRBD1. This clonotype was sampled from a girl aged 10-17 years in good health and CMV-seronegative. CDR3 in amino acids: CASTLQGDTEAFF. The CDR3 coding sequence is TGCGCCAGCACGTTACAGGGGGACACTGAAGCTTTCTTT.